This T cell receptor beta chain was sequenced during a study of cytomegalovirus exposure and HLA in healthy donors. Study-level findings and limits: Later examination showed HLA-associated TCR beta chains had greater clonal expansion than equally common others.

Primers: 60 Vbeta forward and 13 Jbeta reverse. Assay used: immunoSEQ multiplex PCR; TCRdb lists only in-frame clones, some missing. In the table there are about 100,000 clones, roughly 79% of which are singletons. V shed 8 bases, J shed 6 bases, and the junction held 12 bases outside the gene matches. Germline V gives CDR1 MDHEN, CDR2 SYDVKM. The CDR3 has 15 residues. Details on this clone: Its antigen is as yet unknown.

This TCR derives from a woman between 70 and 85 years old in good health and CMV-seropositive. The chain couples TRBV28 to TRBJ2-7, with 11 bases identical to TRBD2. The sequenced material came from PBMCs. Here the CDR3 DNA reads TGTGCCAGCTGGACGCCCGGGCTAGCGGGGGGCGAGCAGTACTTC. Its translation: CASWTPGLAGGEQYF.